This TCR beta chain was captured in a study of T cells in Graves' hyperthyroidism and ophthalmopathy. The source material, RNA transcripts, was used to amplify TCR beta CDR3 regions. Using the HTBI primer set, a first-round RT-PCR was run on the TCR CDR3. TCRdb processed the multiplex PCR reads anew with MiXCR; each CDR3 protein has one entry. Among about 52,000 distinct CDR3 sequences listed, approximately 48% were seen once. With 2 bases clipped from V and 4 bases from J, the junction kept 2 bases outside the gene matches. The V gene's germline CDR1 is SGHTA and CDR2 FQGNSA. This CDR3 spans 14 amino acids. Uncontrolled infection, other autoimmune disease, pregnancy or lactation barred patients from enrollment. Cells are PBMCs isolated from roughly 9.3 ml of fresh blood. Many counts were recorded for this clonotype.

The chain carries TRBV7-2 and TRBJ2-3, with 8 bases that match TRBD2. This sequence was found in a woman aged 45-65 years with Graves' ophthalmopathy. The sequencing sample was made of blood. The CDR3 DNA sequence: TGTGCCAGCAGCTTATTGCGGGGGGCAGATACGCAGTATTTT. This encodes CASSLLRGADTQYF.